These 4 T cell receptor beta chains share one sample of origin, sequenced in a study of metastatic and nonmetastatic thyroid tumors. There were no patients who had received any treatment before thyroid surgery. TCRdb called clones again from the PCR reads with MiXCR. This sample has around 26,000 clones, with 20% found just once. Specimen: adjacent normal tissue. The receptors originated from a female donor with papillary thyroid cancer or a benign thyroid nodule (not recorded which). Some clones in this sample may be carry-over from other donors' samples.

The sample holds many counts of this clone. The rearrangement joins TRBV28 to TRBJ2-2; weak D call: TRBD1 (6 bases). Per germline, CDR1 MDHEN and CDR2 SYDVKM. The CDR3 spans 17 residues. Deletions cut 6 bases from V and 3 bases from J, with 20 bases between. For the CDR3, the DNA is TGTGCCAGCAGGTCCCTAGAACAGGGCCCGGACACCGGGGAGCTGTTTTTT. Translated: CASRSLEQGPDTGELFF.

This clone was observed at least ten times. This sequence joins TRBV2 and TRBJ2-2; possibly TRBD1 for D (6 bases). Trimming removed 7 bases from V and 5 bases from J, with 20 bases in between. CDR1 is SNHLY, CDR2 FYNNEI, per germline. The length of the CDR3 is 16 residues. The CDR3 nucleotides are TGTGCCAGCACCCAGACGTTCAGGGGTGGAACCGGGGAGCTGTTTTTT. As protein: CASTQTFRGGTGELFF.

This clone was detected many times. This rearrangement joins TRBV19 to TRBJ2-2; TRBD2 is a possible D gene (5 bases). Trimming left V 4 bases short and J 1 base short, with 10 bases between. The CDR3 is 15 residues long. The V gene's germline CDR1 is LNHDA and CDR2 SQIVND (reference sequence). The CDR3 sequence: CASSTIEGNTGELFF. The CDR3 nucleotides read TGTGCCAGTAGTACCATCGAGGGGAACACCGGGGAGCTGTTTTTT.

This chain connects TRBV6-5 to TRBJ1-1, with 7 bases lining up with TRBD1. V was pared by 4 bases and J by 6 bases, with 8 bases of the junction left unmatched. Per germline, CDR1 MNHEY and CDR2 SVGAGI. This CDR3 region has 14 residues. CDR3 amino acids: CASSSPWGTAEAFF. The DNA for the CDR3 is TGTGCCAGCAGTTCACCATGGGGGACAGCTGAAGCTTTCTTT.